This TCR beta chain was obtained from a study of regulatory T cells in long-lasting Graves disease. Study-wide background: Persistent Graves' disease meant over 5 years of antithyroid drugs with positive TSH receptor antibodies.

In this sample, this clonotype turned up a few times. CDR3 length equals 16 residues. The germline CDR1 and CDR2 sequences are SGHAT and FQDESV (reference sequence). V shed 0 bases and J 6 bases; nucleotides not matched to a gene: 6. This sample's time point: persistent/refractory GD, antithyroid drugs over 5 years with positive TRAb. The TCR library used RNA extracted from PBMCs. Researchers made TCR beta libraries by using iRepertoire HTBI primers and running Arm-PCR on CDR3 regions. TCRdb reprocessed the multiplex PCR reads with MiXCR, giving one entry per CDR3 protein. The data contain roughly 450,000 distinct CDR3 sequences, about a fifth of them seen just once; the ten biggest clones take up 7% to 10%.

The sample here was peripheral blood mononuclear cells (PBMCs), taken when the disease was refractory, from a patient treated with antithyroid drugs. The gene calls are TRBV11-1 and TRBJ2-2; 8 nucleotides agree with TRBD2. The TCR comes from a female donor with Graves disease. CDR3 DNA sequence: TGTGCCAGCAGCTTAGCCAGCGGGAGAGTCGCCGGGGAGCTGTTTTTT. This sequence encodes CASSLASGRVAGELFF.